The present entry profiles one T cell receptor beta chain with its context. Its antigen specificity is not known. Qualities for individual bases were not recorded, and no much larger clone is one base off. The immunoSEQ hsTCRB v3.0 assay was used at survey level resolution to sequence the TRB variable region. A depth of roughly 35,000-55,000 T-cell genomes per sample was targeted for TRB sequencing. TRB libraries were pooled and sequenced on an Illumina MiSeq using a v3 150-cycle kit. In the paper's pipeline: Repertoire analysis was performed in R inside a reproducible Nextflow workflow that covered QC, data transformation and analysis. LymphoSeq2, an R package for exploring AIRR-Seq data, was used to implement custom analyses. After excluding a handful of samples that yielded fewer than 5000 total TRB sequences, roughly 190 HIV repertoires remained for analysis. Among the roughly 190 retained HIV repertoires, approximately 57 were collected before ART initiation and about 130 were collected after ART initiation. Repertoires were downsampled to 5000 TRB nucleotide sequences, and summary statistics were averaged over 100 downsampling iterations. Only TRB sequences with CDR3 regions of at least seven amino acids were retained for analysis. Diversity was measured with a Shannon entropy-derived clonality score and the Gini coefficient. In the repertoire networks, any two of the top 5000 CDR3 amino acid sequences were linked whenever the two sequences differed by an edit distance of one. For TRB CDR3 amino acid sequences, GLIPH2 was used to predict antigen specificity groups and MHC restriction. Known CMV, EBV, HIV or tissue antigen associations were flagged by matching CDR3 amino acid sequences against VDJdb and McPAS-TCR. Pre-ART, post-ART and control groups were compared with Wilcoxon signed-rank tests and Holm-Bonferroni correction. This immuneACCESS table, as held by TCRdb, lists in-frame sequences with V and J called but not all clones. Of the missing ones, under half trace to an unresolved V gene in checked studies; the others have no known cause. The DNA gave D and trimming, while V, J and clone size come from that table. This sample comprises about 39,000 clones, 86% of them detected only once. Under 5% of the sample rests with the top ten.

Participants were included only if at least one PBMC sample before ART initiation and at least two post-ART samples were available. Treatment was received in the United States of America by all participants with HIV. Before DNA extraction, cryopreserved samples of about 1-10 million PBMC were thawed and washed. At the time of the earliest PBMC sample, participants with HIV were aged between about 23 and 54 years. Each participant contributed PBMC samples from 1-4 timepoints before ART initiation and 2-8 timepoints after ART initiation, with a median of 7 samples. Serial HIV viral load, CD4+ T-cell count, ART history and demographic data were obtained for every participant. Using a Qiagen kit on a QIAcube, genomic DNA was extracted from unsorted PBMC, with samples processed in batches of 12. Looking up the germline V gene yields CDR1 MNHNS and CDR2 SASEGT. V is reduced by 7 bases and J by 5 bases, leaving a spacing of 14 bases between them. Counted from cysteine to phenylalanine, this CDR3 has 13 amino acids. Only the CDR3 DNA stays, 39 bases, in frame from base 1.

This sample was taken from a study of long-term antiretroviral therapy in people with HIV (dated by TCRdb to between 2021 and 2024). Regarding the complete study: The earliest samples were collected approximately a decade before the 2015 WHO recommendation for immediate ART, a period when ART was typically delayed until CD4 counts fell. About 40% of the 30 participants with HIV were female. No cross-contamination during QIAcube processing was shown when test extractions of a monoclonal T-cell line were performed alongside roughly 30 polyclonal samples. This retrospective serial study examined whether starting ART and sustained HIV suppression were associated with changes in the composition and diversity of the TRB repertoire in peripheral blood. The cohort contributed under 200 cryopreserved PBMC samples from about 29 adults with confirmed HIV infection, collected serially over a mean of approximately six years (range 1-12).

Paper-wide results and their limitations: HIV repertoires had narrower CDR3 length ranges than controls, and the network structure suggested an antigen-experienced repertoire that shifted only slightly toward naive after ART. Because cell numbers in pre-ART samples were limited, unsorted PBMC were profiled instead of sorted CD4+ and CD8+ T cells. At every time point, the repertoire was dominated by expanded TRB clones first identified before ART initiation, although this dominance fluctuated and, in many PLHIV, declined after ART. Limited PBMC availability meant only the TCR beta chain was sequenced, without alpha chain pairing. No data were available on ART adherence, viral resistance or therapy changes, limiting inferences about post-ART repertoire changes. A significant increase in TRB diversity was found to be associated with ART initiation, although TRB diversity was observed to remain significantly below that of transplant donor controls even after long-term ART. Samples dated from the mid-2000s to the late 2010s, and the ART regimens used may be less effective than current ones.

The clonotype was recovered from a woman in her 50s with HIV. The rearranged segments are TRBV6-1 and TRBJ1-2; the D gene is not confidently resolved. Sample: unsorted PBMCs, taken 1.2 years after starting antiretroviral therapy. The CDR3 protein sequence reads: CASNEERMYGYTF. The bases are TGTGCCAGCAATGAGGAAAGAATGTATGGCTACACCTTC.